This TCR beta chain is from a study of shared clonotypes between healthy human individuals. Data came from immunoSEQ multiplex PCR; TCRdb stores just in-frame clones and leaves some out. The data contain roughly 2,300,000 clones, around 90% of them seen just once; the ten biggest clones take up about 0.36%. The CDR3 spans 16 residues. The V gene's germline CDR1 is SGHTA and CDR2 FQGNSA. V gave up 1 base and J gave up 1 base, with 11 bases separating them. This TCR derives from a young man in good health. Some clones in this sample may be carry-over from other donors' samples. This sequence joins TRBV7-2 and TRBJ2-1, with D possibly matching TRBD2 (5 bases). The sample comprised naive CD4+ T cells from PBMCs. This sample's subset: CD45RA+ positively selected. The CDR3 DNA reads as TGTGCCAGCAGCTTAGGTGGCGGGCGGTCCTACAATGAGCAGTTCTTC. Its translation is CASSLGGGRSYNEQFF.